Listed here are 12 T cell receptor beta chains from one sample, sequenced in a study of T cell repertoires in cytomegalovirus infection. TCRdb re-called the reads through MiXCR, storing one row per CDR3 protein. Of 55,000 to 85,000 distinct CDR3 sequences detected, roughly 20% appear once; the ten largest clones hold about 66%. Antigens of these TCRs are unknown. Here the sequenced sample was CD8+ T cells from cultured PBMCs, taken from culture after CMV antigen stimulation. The origin of the receptors is a human donor in good health (CMV status not recorded). Some clones in this sample may be carry-over from other donors' samples.

The chain employs TRBV6-1 and TRBJ2-1, with TRBD2 matching over 16 bases. CDR3 length: 18 residues. Germline V gene sequence: CDR1 MNHNS, CDR2 SASEGT. Germline trimming cut 6 bases from V and 5 bases from J; bases unmatched to any gene: 10. CDR3 nucleotide sequence: TGTGCCAGCAGGGCGGGACTAGCGGGGGGGCGGAGAGACAATGAGCAGTTCTTC. It is translated as CASRAGLAGGRRDNEQFF.

The sample holds a few counts of this clonotype. This chain links TRBV27 with TRBJ1-1, with 8 bases fitting TRBD1. V gave up 7 bases and J gave up 5 bases; unmatched junction bases: 6. The CDR3 totals 13 residues. CDR1 is MNHEY, CDR2 SMNVEV, per germline (reference sequence). The CDR3 nucleotides are TGTGCCAGCAAGGACAGGGCGAGGACTGAAGCTTTCTTT. It codes for CASKDRARTEAFF.

This clonotype has just a few counts. The chain has TRBV2 and TRBJ2-3, with TRBD2 matching 9 bases. Trimming removed 3 bases from V and 4 bases from J; junction bases left unmatched: 5. The CDR3 extends over 15 amino acids. Germline CDR1 reads SNHLY; CDR2 reads FYNNEI. CDR3 DNA sequence: TGTGCCAGCAGTGATGGAGCGGGGGGTCCAGATACGCAGTATTTT. This sequence encodes CASSDGAGGPDTQYF.

About this clonotype itself: The junction departs from the called germline gene at one end, perhaps through a read error. J is TRBJ2-1 and V is TRBV7-7; no clear D gene. This CDR3 has 13 residues. Germline V gene sequence: CDR1 SSHAT, CDR2 FNYEAQ (reference sequence). In DNA form, the CDR3 reads TGTGCTAGCAGCCTGGGAAGGAAGTATGAGCAGTTCTTC. It yields the protein CASSLGRKYEQFF.

The chain links TRBV7-9 to TRBJ1-2, with TRBD1 identical over 7 bases. The V gene's germline CDR1 is SEHNR and CDR2 FQNEAQ (reference sequence). V dropped 5 bases and J dropped 4; count of bases not matched to a gene: 13. CDR3 length: 16 amino acids. The CDR3, as DNA: TGTGCCAGCAGCCTGTCAGGGGGTGCCCCACTCTATGGCTACACCTTC. Its translation: CASSLSGGAPLYGYTF. The full variable domain, with the rest looked up from reference TRBV7-9 and TRBJ1-2, is DTGVSQNPRHKITKRGQNVTFRCDPISEHNRLYWYRQTLGQGPEFLTYFQNEAQLEKSRLLSDRFSAERPKGSFSTLEIQRTEQGDSAMYLCASSLSGGAPLYGYTFGSGTRLTVV.

This clonotype was detected a few times. This chain uses TRBV7-9 with TRBJ2-1; 9 bases are shared with TRBD1. Germline CDR1 and CDR2: SEHNR and FQNEAQ (reference sequence). The V and J ends lost 5 bases and 6 bases, in that order; junction bases with no gene match: 8. The CDR3 length is 15 residues. This CDR3 reads CASSGGTGRVNEQFF. The CDR3 DNA reads as TGTGCCAGCAGCGGGGGGACAGGGAGGGTCAATGAGCAGTTCTTC.

This clonotype was seen a handful of times. V and J are TRBV7-6 and TRBJ2-7; D assignment may be TRBD1 or TRBD2 (6 bases each). The CDR3 covers 14 residues. V lost 0 bases and J 5 bases, leaving 11 bases between the germline ends. Germline CDR1 is SGHVS and CDR2 is FNYEAQ. Here the CDR3 reads CASSLAGGLDEQYF. The CDR3 DNA is TGTGCCAGCAGCTTAGCGGGGGGCCTCGACGAGCAGTACTTC.

This clonotype came up a few times. The chain recombines TRBV6-2 or TRBV6-3 with TRBJ2-1, with D hard to call. Trimming took off 4 bases at V and 5 bases at J, with 6 bases between the two ends. Per germline, CDR1 MNHEY and CDR2 SVGEGT. The CDR3 is 12 residues long. The CDR3 here is CASSSSNNEQFF. CDR3 nucleotide sequence: TGTGCCAGCAGTTCCAGTAACAATGAGCAGTTCTTC.

This clonotype has only a few counts. This CDR3 is CASSQITDGITDTQYF. CDR3 coding DNA: TGCGCCAGCAGCCAAATTACGGACGGGATCACAGATACGCAGTATTTT. This sequence joins TRBV4-1 and TRBJ2-3; D may be TRBD2 (5 bases). Deletions cut 2 bases from V and 2 bases from J, with 14 bases between. Germline lookup yields CDR1 MGHRA and CDR2 YSYEKL. This CDR3 is built from 16 residues.

In its sample, this clonotype was seen a few times. The V and J genes are TRBV7-2 and TRBJ2-3; 9 nucleotides agree with TRBD2. The length of the CDR3 is 16 residues. The germline CDR1 and CDR2 sequences are SGHTA and FQGNSA. V trimming: 3 bases; J trimming: 4 bases; junction bases outside the gene matches: 8. The CDR3 DNA reads TGTGCCAGCAGCTTCCGCGGGGGGGGTCGGCCAGATACGCAGTATTTT. The encoded protein is CASSFRGGGRPDTQYF. Based on the CDR3 plus reference TRBV7-2 and TRBJ2-3, the full variable domain is GAGVSQSPSNKVTEKGKDVELRCDPISGHTALYWYRQSLGQGLEFLIYFQGNSAPDKSGLPSDRFSAERTGGSVSTLTIQRTQQEDSAVYLCASSFRGGGRPDTQYFGPGTRLTVL.

In its sample, this clonotype was seen a few times. The V call is TRBV7-8, the J call TRBJ1-5; weak D call: TRBD1 (5 bases). The CDR3 runs to 14 residues. V lost 5 bases and J lost 6, with 14 bases in between. Germline V lookup: CDR1 SGHVS, CDR2 FQNEAQ. CDR3 residues: CASSHGTGGQPQHF. The CDR3 DNA reads TGTGCCAGCAGCCACGGGACGGGGGGTCAGCCCCAGCATTTT.

J is TRBJ1-1 and V is TRBV4-3, with D uncertain. V was cut by 3 bases and J by 1 base, with 12 bases left in between. CDR1 is LGHNA and CDR2 is YSLEER in the germline V gene. This CDR3 is 15 amino acids long. The CDR3, as DNA: TGCGCCAGCAGCCAGTACAGCCATTCGAACACTGAAGCTTTCTTT. As protein: CASSQYSHSNTEAFF.